The clone carrying this T cell receptor (beta chain) was seen more than once but under ten times. The antigen remains undetermined. Preparation of the TCRbeta library involved a method that used unique molecular identifiers. Each CDR3 protein is one row after TCRdb ran MiXCR on the PCR reads. The sample contains about 580,000 distinct CDR3 sequences, around 23% of which appear only once. The data derive from a study of T-cell reconstitution after alpha-beta-depleted transplantation in children. Notes on the study in general: The authors attributed T-cell counts and diversity one year after transplant mostly to newly produced T cells. Reportedly, roughly two months post-transplant, alpha-beta T cells arose from several hundred expanded graft clones. Some patients' high day-60 TCRbeta diversity was attributed to recipient cells surviving conditioning.

CDR3 length: 15 residues. Germline CDR1 LGHNA, CDR2 YSLEER. J gave up 3 bases and V 1 base, and 3 bases lay outside the gene matches. This TCR derives from a boy under two years old who had a stem cell transplant for acute myeloid leukemia, so the T cells may come from the graft donor. The sample in question was PBMCs, mostly from graft donor cells, obtained 360 days after TCRalphabeta/CD19-depleted stem cell transplant. V usage is TRBV4-3 and J usage is TRBJ2-1; 7 bases line up with TRBD2. For the CDR3, the DNA is TGCGCCAGCAGCCAAGCTGGCGGGGGCTACAATGAGCAGTTCTTC. This codes for CASSQAGGGYNEQFF.